This TCR beta chain came from a study of T cell changes during pregnancy in multiple sclerosis. From germline, CDR1 is MNHEY and CDR2 SVGAGI. The V end was cut by 7 bases, the J end by 3 bases, with 15 bases between. The CDR3 is made up of 14 amino acids. Assay: immunoSEQ multiplex PCR; the TCRdb copy retains only in-frame clones and omits some. In the table there are 84,000 or so clones, approximately 94% of which are singletons. Sequencing used peripheral blood, obtained in the third trimester of pregnancy. The rearrangement links TRBV6-5 to TRBJ1-2, with a possible D match to TRBD1 (6 bases). This sequence originates from a female donor with multiple sclerosis, enrolled in a pregnancy study. The CDR3 reads CASKSAPGDYGYTF. The CDR3 bases are TGTGCCAGCAAGTCCGCCCCAGGGGACTATGGCTACACCTTC.